These 28 T cell receptor beta chains share one sample of origin, sequenced in a study of molecular identifiers for immune sequencing clone quantification. TCRdb reprocessed the PCR reads via MiXCR and lists one record per CDR3 protein. The sample contains approximately 590,000 distinct CDR3 sequences, about 25% of which appear only once. The sample was naive CD8+ T cells from blood, with Jurkat cell RNA spiked in. The subset is: FACS-sorted CD8+CD4-CCR7+CD45RA+ naive T cells. These receptors originate from a human donor in good health. Some libraries in this study had Jurkat cell RNA spiked in.

This chain joins TRBV7-9 and TRBJ2-5, with 7 bases that match TRBD2. Germline V lookup: CDR1 SEHNR, CDR2 FQNEAQ (reference sequence). Trimming at V came to 0 bases and at J to 5 bases, leaving 6 bases not matched to a gene. The CDR3 has 15 residues. In nucleotides, the CDR3 is TGTGCCAGCAGCTTAGCGATACTAGCGTCGGAGACCCAGTACTTC. Its translation: CASSLAILASETQYF.

The sample holds many counts of this clonotype. CDR3 DNA: TGTGCCAGCAGTAGACAGGCCACCTCGGCCTACGAGCAGTACTTC. Translation gives CASSRQATSAYEQYF. The V gene is TRBV6-1, the J gene TRBJ2-7; maybe TRBD1 (6 bases). The CDR3 totals 15 residues. Deletions cut 5 bases from V and 2 bases from J, with 16 bases between. Germline V gene sequence: CDR1 MNHNS, CDR2 SASEGT.

Worth noting for this clonotype: A read error may explain this, as a much larger clone is one base away. The chain is built from TRBV6-5 and TRBJ2-7; 10 nucleotides line up with TRBD1. The V gene's germline CDR1 is MNHEY and CDR2 SVGAGI. This CDR3 spans 14 amino acids. The J segment lost 8 bases and the V segment lost 0 bases, leaving 4 bases of the junction unmatched. CDR3: CASSYSDRGGKQYF. Written as DNA, the CDR3 is TGTGCCAGCAGTTACTCGGACAGGGGGGGCAAGCAGTACTTC.

In its sample, this clonotype was seen once. One end of the junction fails to match germline, which may point to a read error. The chain links TRBV29-1 to TRBJ2-3; no clear D. Looked up from germline, CDR1 is SQVTM and CDR2 is ANQGSEA. This CDR3 is built from 11 residues. The DNA for the CDR3 is TGCAGCGTTCGTGTAGCAGATACGCAGTGTTTT. It specifies CSVRVADTQCF.

Turning to this clonotype: A single base separates this from a much larger clone, so it may be a read error. The J gene is TRBJ2-3, the V gene TRBV6-6, with TRBD1 matching 8 bases. From germline, CDR1 is MNHNY and CDR2 SVGAGI (reference sequence). CDR3 size: 18 residues. Trimming at V came to 0 bases and at J to 1 base, leaving 9 bases not matched to a gene. CDR3 in DNA: TGTGCCAGCAGTTACTCGATGTCTACGACAGGGGGCACAGATACGCAGTATTTT. It specifies CASSYSMSTTGGTDTQYF.

At least ten counts were recorded for this clonotype. V and J are TRBV5-1 and TRBJ2-3; perhaps D is TRBD1 or TRBD2 (5 bases each). Trimming took 6 bases from V and 1 from J, leaving 27 bases between them. From germline, CDR1 is SGHRS and CDR2 YFSETQ. This CDR3 is 19 amino acids long. In DNA form, the CDR3 reads TGCGCCAGCAACCCCGGGACGTCCATCTACCTGGGTGGCACAGATACGCAGTATTTT. Amino acid sequence: CASNPGTSIYLGGTDTQYF.

This clonotype was found a few times. The CDR3 region is CASSGDSGEQFF. For the CDR3, the DNA is TGTGCCAGCAGCGGGGACTCGGGTGAGCAGTTCTTC. The chain uses TRBV11-3 and TRBJ2-1, with a weak D call TRBD2 (6 bases). The length of the CDR3 is 12 residues. Between the trimmed V and J ends, which lost 5 bases and 9 bases, there was a span of 11 bases. CDR1 and CDR2 (germline): SGHNT, YENEEA. The full variable domain, with the rest looked up from reference TRBV11-3 and TRBJ2-1, is EAGVVQSPRYKIIEKKQPVAFWCNPISGHNTLYWYLQNLGQGPELLIRYENEEAVDDSQLPKDRFSAERLKGVDSTLKIQPAELGDSAVYLCASSGDSGEQFFGPGTRLTVL.

The chain uses TRBV7-6 and TRBJ2-7, with D possibly being TRBD1 or TRBD2 (5 bases each). The V and J ends lost 4 bases and 3 bases respectively, with 13 bases between them. Germline values: CDR1 SGHVS, CDR2 FNYEAQ. This CDR3 has 14 amino acids. Here the CDR3 DNA reads TGTGCCAGCAGCTCGACGGGACGAGACTACGAGCAGTACTTC. The encoded protein is CASSSTGRDYEQYF.

This clonotype was counted only a few times. The chain has TRBV5-3 and TRBJ1-2; D remains unclear. TRBV5-3 is labeled an ORF, and its function is uncertain. V was shortened by 8 bases and J by 4 bases, with 18 bases between the two germline ends. This CDR3 is built from 14 residues. The CDR3 sequence: CASSQKEVFYGYTF. The CDR3 DNA follows: TGTGCCAGCAGCCAGAAGGAAGTTTTCTATGGCTACACCTTC.

The genes are TRBV7-9 and TRBJ2-2; maybe TRBD2 (5 bases). The germline CDR1 and CDR2 sequences are SEHNR and FQNEAQ (reference sequence). With 5 bases removed from V and 6 bases from J, the gap between germline ends came to 10 bases. This CDR3 is built from 13 residues. CDR3 DNA sequence: TGTGCCAGCAGCAGAACTAGTTCCGGGGAGCTGTTTTTT. Its protein is CASSRTSSGELFF.

The chain has TRBV20-1 and TRBJ1-4; D remains ambiguous. The CDR3 spans 17 residues. CDR1 and CDR2 (germline): DFQATT, SNEGSKA (reference sequence). Trimming cost V 0 bases and J 1 base, with 15 bases left between them. The CDR3 reads CSAREKGRTRTNEKLFF. As DNA, the CDR3 is TGCAGTGCTAGAGAAAAAGGCAGGACGAGAACTAATGAAAAACTGTTTTTT.

Turning to this clonotype: Being one base from a much bigger clone, this may be a read error. The chain employs TRBV12-3 or TRBV12-4 and TRBJ2-1, with 7 bases lining up with TRBD2. J gave up 10 bases and V 3 bases, and 12 bases lay outside the gene matches. The CDR3 runs 15 residues. In nucleotides, the CDR3 is TGTGCCAGCAGTTTTGGTTCGACTAGCATCGAGGAGCAGTTCTTC. Residues: CASSFGSTSIEEQFF.

This clonotype was observed many times. This sequence joins TRBV5-5 and TRBJ2-7; D is possibly TRBD1 (5 bases). Deletions cut 0 bases from V and 1 base from J, with 8 bases between. CDR3 length: 14 amino acids. Germline CDR1 and CDR2: SGHKS and YYEKEE (reference sequence). CDR3: CASSLVKGSYEQYF. The CDR3 coding sequence is TGTGCCAGCAGCTTGGTTAAGGGGTCCTACGAGCAGTACTTC.

The rearrangement uses TRBV20-1 and TRBJ2-7; TRBD2 agrees at 12 bases. The CDR3 is 15 residues long. Trimming at V came to 3 bases and at J to 4 bases, leaving 7 bases not matched to a gene. In germline, CDR1 is DFQATT, CDR2 SNEGSKA (reference sequence). The CDR3 region has the DNA TGCAGTGCTAGGATTCTAGCGGGAGGGCTATACGAGCAGTACTTC. Its protein product is CSARILAGGLYEQYF.

This clonotype was seen a handful of times. V gene TRBV27 combines with J gene TRBJ1-4, with D hard to call. V was pared by 6 bases and J by 5 bases, with 22 bases between. The CDR3 spans 17 residues. Germline CDR1 MNHEY, CDR2 SMNVEV (reference sequence). CDR3 sequence: CASSRSWQNQLNEKLFF. For the CDR3, the DNA is TGTGCCAGCAGCCGGAGCTGGCAGAACCAATTAAATGAAAAACTGTTTTTT.

The rearrangement uses TRBV24-1 and TRBJ1-1; maybe TRBD1 (5 bases). CDR1 and CDR2 (germline): KGHDR, SFDVKD. V gave up 4 bases and J gave up 6 bases, with 11 bases separating them. The CDR3 is 13 residues long. In DNA, the CDR3 is TGTGCCACCAGTGAGGGGCAAGGCGCTGAAGCTTTCTTT. Translating gives CATSEGQGAEAFF.

This clonotype was counted only a few times. The chain has TRBV10-2 and TRBJ2-5; unclear D gene. Trimming pared 8 bases from V and 2 bases from J, leaving 9 bases between. CDR3 size: 12 residues. Germline V gives CDR1 WSHSY, CDR2 SAAADI. CDR3 nucleotides: TGCGCCAGCTCTGACCCTCAAGAGACCCAGTACTTC. The encoded protein is CASSDPQETQYF.

This clonotype was counted between two and nine times. V is TRBV12-3 or TRBV12-4 and J is TRBJ2-3; D assignment may be TRBD1 or TRBD2 (5 bases each). Trimming took off 5 bases at V and 4 bases at J, with 22 bases between the two ends. The CDR3 covers 17 residues. The CDR3 protein is CASSQPLPGVGADTQYF. CDR3 nucleotide sequence: TGTGCCAGCAGTCAACCCCTCCCCGGGGTGGGGGCAGATACGCAGTATTTT.

A few counts support this clonotype. The chain links TRBV4-3 to TRBJ2-2, with D unclear. CDR3 length: 14 residues. V gave up 6 bases and J gave up 4 bases, with 12 bases separating them. Germline V gene data show CDR1 as LGHNA and CDR2 as YSLEER. The DNA of the CDR3 is TGCGCCAGCAGTGGCAGCAGTGGCACCGGGGAGCTGTTTTTT. Translating gives CASSGSSGTGELFF.

This chain uses TRBV9 with TRBJ1-5; unclear D gene. The CDR3 consists of 13 residues. CDR1 is SGDLS, CDR2 YYNGEE, per germline. Trimming pared 3 bases from V and 4 bases from J, leaving 8 bases between. CDR3 DNA sequence: TGTGCCAGCAGCGCCGACGGGAATCAGCCCCAGCATTTT. This sequence encodes CASSADGNQPQHF.

The genes are TRBV12-3 or TRBV12-4 and TRBJ2-5, with D tentatively TRBD2 (6 bases). The CDR3 consists of 14 residues. V was pared by 7 bases and J by 2 bases, with 14 bases between. The CDR3 coding sequence is TGTGCCAGCACCACGTCACTAGCACAAGAGACCCAGTACTTC. It specifies CASTTSLAQETQYF.

In its sample, this clonotype was seen many times. The chain couples TRBV28 to TRBJ1-5; TRBD1 might be the D (6 bases). CDR1 MDHEN and CDR2 SYDVKM come from the germline V gene. V lost 4 bases and J 11 bases, leaving 18 bases between the germline ends. The CDR3 sequence is 14 residues long. As DNA, the CDR3 is TGTGCCAGCAGTTCCCGCAGGGGTATCGCAGCCCAGCATTTT. Translating it yields CASSSRRGIAAQHF.

This clonotype was found many times. The chain is built from TRBV9 and TRBJ2-3, with a tentative D call TRBD1 (6 bases). Per the germline V gene, CDR1 is SGDLS and CDR2 is YYNGEE. The V gene lost 3 bases and the J gene lost 3 bases, with 8 bases spanning the gap. The CDR3 covers 13 residues. The CDR3 loop is CASSAGQTDTQYF. In DNA form, the CDR3 reads TGTGCCAGCAGCGCTGGACAGACAGATACGCAGTATTTT.

This clonotype was observed a handful of times. The V and J genes are TRBV10-3 and TRBJ2-7; either TRBD1 or TRBD2 may fit D (6 bases each). Trimming took off 2 bases at V and 6 bases at J, with 23 bases between the two ends. The CDR3 is 17 residues long. Germline V gene sequence: CDR1 ENHRY, CDR2 SYGVKD. The CDR3 coding sequence is TGTGCCATCAGTGAGGCGGGTAGGGCGAGGGGGGTTGGCGAGCAGTACTTC. Translating it yields CAISEAGRARGVGEQYF.

CDR3 sequence (DNA): TGTGCAAGTCGCTTAGTATCACCAGCAACTAATGAAAAACTGTCTTTT. This codes for CASRLVSPATNEKLSF. The chain links TRBV12-2 to TRBJ1-4. TRBV12-2 is listed as a pseudogene. This CDR3 spans 16 amino acids.

This chain links TRBV28 with TRBJ1-1; D may be TRBD1 (5 bases). The CDR3 sequence is 15 residues long. From germline, CDR1 is MDHEN and CDR2 SYDVKM. Trimming shortened V by 8 bases and J by 1 base, and 17 bases separated the two germline ends. Written as DNA, the CDR3 is TGTGCCAGCTCCCTTGGGGCAGTCGCGAACACTGAAGCTTTCTTT. The encoded protein is CASSLGAVANTEAFF.

The gene calls are TRBV4-1 and TRBJ1-5; D remains unclear. Germline loops: CDR1 MGHRA, CDR2 YSYEKL. Trimming shortened V by 0 bases and J by 0 bases, and 9 bases separated the two germline ends. The CDR3 has 16 amino acids. The DNA of the CDR3 is TGCGCCAGCAGCCAAGAGTCAGCATATAGCAATCAGCCCCAGCATTTT. It encodes CASSQESAYSNQPQHF.

Ten or more counts support this clonotype. V and J are TRBV19 and TRBJ1-1; 10 nucleotides line up with TRBD1. Germline V gene sequence: CDR1 LNHDA, CDR2 SQIVND (reference sequence). The CDR3 consists of 17 residues. Unmatched junction bases numbered 9, after V lost 5 bases and J lost 0 bases. The CDR3 loop is CASSADRGDLVNTEAFF. The CDR3 bases are TGTGCCAGTAGTGCGGACAGGGGGGATTTGGTGAACACTGAAGCTTTCTTT. The whole variable domain, filled in from reference TRBV19 and TRBJ1-1, reads DGGITQSPKYLFRKEGQNVTLSCEQNLNHDAMYWYRQDPGQGLRLIYYSQIVNDFQKGDIAEGYSVSREKKESFPLTVTSAQKNPTAFYLCASSADRGDLVNTEAFFGQGTRLTVV.